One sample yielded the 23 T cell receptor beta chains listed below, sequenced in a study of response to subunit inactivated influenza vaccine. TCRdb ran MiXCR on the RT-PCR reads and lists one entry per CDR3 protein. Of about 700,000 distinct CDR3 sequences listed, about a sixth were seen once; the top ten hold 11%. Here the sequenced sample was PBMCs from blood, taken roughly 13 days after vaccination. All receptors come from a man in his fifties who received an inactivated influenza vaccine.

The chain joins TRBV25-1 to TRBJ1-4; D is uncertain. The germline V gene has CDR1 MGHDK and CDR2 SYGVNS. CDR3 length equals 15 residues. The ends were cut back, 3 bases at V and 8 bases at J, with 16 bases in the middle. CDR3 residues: CASSEAGIRGEKLFF. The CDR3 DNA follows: TGTGCCAGCAGTGAGGCCGGGATTAGAGGCGAAAAACTGTTTTTT.

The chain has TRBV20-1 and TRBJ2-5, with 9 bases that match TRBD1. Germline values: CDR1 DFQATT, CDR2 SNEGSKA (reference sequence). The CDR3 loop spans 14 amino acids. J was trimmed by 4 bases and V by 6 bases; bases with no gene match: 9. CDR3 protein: CSAPRTGAGETQYF. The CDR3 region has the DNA TGCAGTGCGCCCCGGACAGGGGCGGGAGAGACCCAGTACTTC.

The CDR3 DNA follows: TGCAGTGCTAGAGCCGTCAGGGGGCAAGAAGGCTACACCTTC. It yields the protein CSARAVRGQEGYTF. The chain is built from TRBV20-1 and TRBJ1-2, with 8 bases lining up with TRBD1. Germline assignment: CDR1 DFQATT and CDR2 SNEGSKA (reference sequence). V lost 1 base and J lost 8; bases outside the gene matches: 9. This CDR3 is 14 amino acids long.

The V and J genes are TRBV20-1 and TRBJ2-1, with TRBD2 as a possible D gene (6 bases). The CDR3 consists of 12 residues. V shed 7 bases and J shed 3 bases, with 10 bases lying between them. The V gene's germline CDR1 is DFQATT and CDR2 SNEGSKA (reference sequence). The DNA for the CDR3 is TGCAGTGTCCAGGACTACTACAATGAGCAGTTCTTC. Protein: CSVQDYYNEQFF.

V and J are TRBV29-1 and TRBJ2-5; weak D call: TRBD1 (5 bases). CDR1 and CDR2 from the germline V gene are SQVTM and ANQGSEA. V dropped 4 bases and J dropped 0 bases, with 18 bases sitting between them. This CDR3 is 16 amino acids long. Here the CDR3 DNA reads TGCAGCGTTGCTGTAGGGCCGGCAGGGAACCAAGAGACCCAGTACTTC. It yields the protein CSVAVGPAGNQETQYF.

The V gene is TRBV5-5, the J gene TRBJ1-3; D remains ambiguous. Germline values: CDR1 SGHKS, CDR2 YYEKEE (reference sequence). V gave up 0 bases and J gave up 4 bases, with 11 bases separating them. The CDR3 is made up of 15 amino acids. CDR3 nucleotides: TGTGCCAGCAGCTTGGAACCCACGGGAGGAAACACCATATATTTT. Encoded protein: CASSLEPTGGNTIYF.

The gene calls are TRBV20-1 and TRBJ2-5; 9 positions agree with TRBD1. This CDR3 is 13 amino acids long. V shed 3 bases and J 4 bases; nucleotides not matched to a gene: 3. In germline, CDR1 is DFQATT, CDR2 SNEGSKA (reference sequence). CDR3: CSASGQGLETQYF. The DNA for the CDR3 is TGCAGTGCTAGTGGACAGGGGTTAGAGACCCAGTACTTC.

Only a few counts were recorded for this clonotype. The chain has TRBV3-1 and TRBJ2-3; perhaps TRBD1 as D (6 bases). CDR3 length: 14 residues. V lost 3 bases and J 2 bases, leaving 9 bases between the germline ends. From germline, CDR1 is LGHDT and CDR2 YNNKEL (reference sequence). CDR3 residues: CASSQGHNTDTQYF. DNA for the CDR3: TGTGCCAGCAGCCAGGGACACAACACAGATACGCAGTATTTT.

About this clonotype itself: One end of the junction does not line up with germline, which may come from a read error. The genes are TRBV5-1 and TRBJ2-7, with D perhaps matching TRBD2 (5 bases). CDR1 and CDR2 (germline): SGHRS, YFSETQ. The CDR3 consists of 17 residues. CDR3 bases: TGCGCCAGCAGCTTGGATGTAGAGAAGAGCGGCTCCTACGAGCAGTGCTTC. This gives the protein CASSLDVEKSGSYEQCF. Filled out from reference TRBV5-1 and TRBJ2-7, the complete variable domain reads KAGVTQTPRYLIKTRGQQVTLSCSPISGHRSVSWYQQTPGQGLQFLFEYFSETQRNKGNFPGRFSGRQFSNSRSEMNVSTLELGDSALYLCASSLDVEKSGSYEQCFGPGTRLTVT.

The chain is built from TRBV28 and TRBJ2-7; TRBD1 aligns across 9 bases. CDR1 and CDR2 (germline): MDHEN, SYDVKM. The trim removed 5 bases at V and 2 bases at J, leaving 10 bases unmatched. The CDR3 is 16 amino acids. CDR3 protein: CASSLLGQGSTYEQYF. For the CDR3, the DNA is TGTGCCAGCAGTCTCCTGGGACAGGGCTCAACCTACGAGCAGTACTTC. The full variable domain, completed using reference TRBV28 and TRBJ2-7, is DVKVTQSSRYLVKRTGEKVFLECVQDMDHENMFWYRQDPGLGLRLIYFSYDVKMKEKGDIPEGYSVSREKKERFSLILESASTNQTSMYLCASSLLGQGSTYEQYFGPGTRLTVT.

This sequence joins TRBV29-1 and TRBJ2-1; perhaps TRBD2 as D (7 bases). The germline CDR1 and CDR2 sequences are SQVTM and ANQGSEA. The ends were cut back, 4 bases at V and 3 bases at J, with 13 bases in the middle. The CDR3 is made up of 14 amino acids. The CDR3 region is CSVAGGNNYNEQFF. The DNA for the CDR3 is TGCAGCGTTGCGGGGGGCAATAACTACAATGAGCAGTTCTTC.

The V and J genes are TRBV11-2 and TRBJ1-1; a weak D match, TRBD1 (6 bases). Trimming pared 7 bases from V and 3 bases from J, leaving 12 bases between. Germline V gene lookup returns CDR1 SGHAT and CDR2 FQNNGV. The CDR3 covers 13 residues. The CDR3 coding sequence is TGTGCCAGCATTAAGGGGGGCGACACTGAAGCTTTCTTT. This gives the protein CASIKGGDTEAFF. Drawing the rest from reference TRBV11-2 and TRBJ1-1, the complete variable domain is EAGVAQSPRYKIIEKRQSVAFWCNPISGHATLYWYQQILGQGPKLLIQFQNNGVVDDSQLPKDRFSAERLKGVDSTLKIQPAKLEDSAVYLCASIKGGDTEAFFGQGTRLTVV.

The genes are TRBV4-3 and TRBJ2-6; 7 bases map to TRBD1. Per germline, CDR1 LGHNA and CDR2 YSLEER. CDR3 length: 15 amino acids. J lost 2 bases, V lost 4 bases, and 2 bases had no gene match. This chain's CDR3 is CASSRGQAGANVLTF. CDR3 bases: TGCGCCAGCAGCCGAGGACAGGCTGGGGCCAACGTCCTGACTTTC.

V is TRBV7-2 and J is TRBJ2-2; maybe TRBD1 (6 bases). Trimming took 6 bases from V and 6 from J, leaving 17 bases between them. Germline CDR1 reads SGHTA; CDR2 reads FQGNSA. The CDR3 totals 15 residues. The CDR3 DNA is TGTGCCAGCAGTGAACAGGGAATGGGGGCCGGGGAGCTGTTTTTT. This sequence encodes CASSEQGMGAGELFF.

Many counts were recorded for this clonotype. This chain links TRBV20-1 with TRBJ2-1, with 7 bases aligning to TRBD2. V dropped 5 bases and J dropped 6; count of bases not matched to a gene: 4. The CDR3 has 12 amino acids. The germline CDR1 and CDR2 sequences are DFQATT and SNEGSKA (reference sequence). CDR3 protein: CSAWSGGNEQFF. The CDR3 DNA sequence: TGCAGTGCTTGGTCGGGGGGCAATGAGCAGTTCTTC.

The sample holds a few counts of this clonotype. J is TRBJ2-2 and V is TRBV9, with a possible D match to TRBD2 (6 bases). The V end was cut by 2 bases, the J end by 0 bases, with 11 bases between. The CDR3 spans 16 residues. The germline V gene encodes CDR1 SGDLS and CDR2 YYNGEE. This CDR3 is CASSVRGGANTGELFF. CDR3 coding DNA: TGTGCCAGCAGCGTTAGAGGAGGGGCGAACACCGGGGAGCTGTTTTTT.

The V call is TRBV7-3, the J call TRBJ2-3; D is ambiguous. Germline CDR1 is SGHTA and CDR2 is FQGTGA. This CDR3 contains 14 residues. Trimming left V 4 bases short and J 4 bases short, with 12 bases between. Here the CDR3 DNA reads TGTGCCAGCAGCTCACAAAGGGCCCCAGATACGCAGTATTTT. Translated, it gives CASSSQRAPDTQYF.

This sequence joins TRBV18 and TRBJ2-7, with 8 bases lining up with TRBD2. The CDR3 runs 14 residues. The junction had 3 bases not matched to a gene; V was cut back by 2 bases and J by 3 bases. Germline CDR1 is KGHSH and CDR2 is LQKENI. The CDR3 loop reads CASSPKAGDYEQYF. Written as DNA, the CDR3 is TGTGCCAGCTCACCAAAAGCGGGAGACTACGAGCAGTACTTC.

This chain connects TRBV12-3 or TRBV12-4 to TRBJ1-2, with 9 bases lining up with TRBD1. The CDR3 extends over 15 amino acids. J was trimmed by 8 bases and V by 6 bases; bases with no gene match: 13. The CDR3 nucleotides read TGTGCCAGCAGAACCCTGGGGGGGACAGGGTCGGGCTACACCTTC. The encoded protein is CASRTLGGTGSGYTF.

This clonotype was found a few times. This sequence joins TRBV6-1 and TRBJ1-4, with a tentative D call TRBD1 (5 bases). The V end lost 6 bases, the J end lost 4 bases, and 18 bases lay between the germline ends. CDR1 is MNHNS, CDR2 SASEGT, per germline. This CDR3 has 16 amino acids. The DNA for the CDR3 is TGTGCCAGCAGGAGGGCAGGGACTCAAAATAATGAAAAACTGTTTTTT. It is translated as CASRRAGTQNNEKLFF.

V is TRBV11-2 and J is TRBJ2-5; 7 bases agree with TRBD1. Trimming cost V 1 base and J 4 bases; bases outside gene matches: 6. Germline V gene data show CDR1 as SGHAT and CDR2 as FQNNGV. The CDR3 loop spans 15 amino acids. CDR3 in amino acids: CASSLGFRGRETQYF. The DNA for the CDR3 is TGTGCCAGCAGCTTAGGTTTCAGGGGGAGAGAGACCCAGTACTTC.

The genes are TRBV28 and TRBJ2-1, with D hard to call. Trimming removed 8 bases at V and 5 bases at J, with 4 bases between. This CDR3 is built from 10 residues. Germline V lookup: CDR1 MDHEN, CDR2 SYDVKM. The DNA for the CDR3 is TGTGCCAGCGCACACAATGAGCAGTTCTTC. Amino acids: CASAHNEQFF.

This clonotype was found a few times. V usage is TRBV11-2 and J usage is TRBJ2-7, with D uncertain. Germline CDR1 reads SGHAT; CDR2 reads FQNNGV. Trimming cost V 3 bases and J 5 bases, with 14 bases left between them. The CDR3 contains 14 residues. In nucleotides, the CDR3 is TGTGCCAGCAGCTTGGTGAAGGGAACCCACGAGCAGTACTTC. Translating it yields CASSLVKGTHEQYF.